This TCR beta chain was identified during a study of T cells in Graves' hyperthyroidism and ophthalmopathy. Amplification yielded TCR beta CDR3 regions, with RNA transcripts as the source. Using the HTBI primer set, a first-round RT-PCR was run on the TCR CDR3. From the multiplex PCR reads, TCRdb called clonotypes with MiXCR, one entry per CDR3 protein. The table has about 24,000 distinct CDR3 sequences, under 55% seen once. To note about this clonotype: The germline gene is not matched at one end of the junction; a read error may be the cause.

The receptor was derived from a woman in her thirties or forties with Graves' hyperthyroidism that later progressed to Graves' ophthalmopathy. Sequencing was performed on blood.

The DNA of the CDR3 is TGTGCCAGCAGTCCCTTCCTGACCGGGGAGCTGTACTTC. Amino acids: CASSPFLTGELYF. The rearrangement links TRBV28 to TRBJ2-7, with D perhaps matching TRBD2 (5 bases). CDR3 size: 13 residues. Germline V gives CDR1 MDHEN, CDR2 SYDVKM.